These T cell receptor beta chains were read from a single sample in a study of beta chain features in type 1 diabetes. Sequencing was performed with immunoSEQ multiplex PCR; in TCRdb, only in-frame clones are kept and a portion is missing. The table has some 700,000 clones, roughly 13% seen once. Sequencing was done on a sample of naive CD4+ T cells from blood. The receptors shown here come from a man in his late teens or twenties with type 1 diabetes. Both conserved end residues are part of each CDR3. Each record gives: D gene, V gene, clone size, J gene, CDR3 DNA, CDR3 protein. A D gene is named only where the DNA matches it firmly. The size of a clone is reported for some rows only, either as once, few or many, or as a class for expanded clones.

D: NA; V: TRBV7-9; size: few; J: TRBJ1-2; DNA: TGTGCCAGCAGCCCCCAGCAGGGAGCTAACTATGGCTACACCTTC; CDR3: CASSPQQGANYGYTF
D: TRBD1; V: TRBV6-5; size: NA; J: TRBJ2-5; DNA: TGTGCCAGCAGAAACAGGGGGCTGGAGACCCAGTACTTC; CDR3: CASRNRGLETQYF
D: NA; V: TRBV27; size: NA; J: TRBJ1-2; DNA: TGTGCCAGCAGCTGGGGGTTTTCCTCCGGCTACACCTTC; CDR3: CASSWGFSSGYTF
D: TRBD2; V: TRBV11-2; size: NA; J: TRBJ2-2; DNA: TGTGCCAGCAGCCCCCTCTCCCTAGCGGGGGGGCCCGGGGAGCTGTTTTTT; CDR3: CASSPLSLAGGPGELFF
D: TRBD1; V: TRBV29-1; size: few; J: TRBJ2-7; DNA: TGCAGCGTTGAAGAGGGCGGGACAGGGGGCGAGCAGTACTTC; CDR3: CSVEEGGTGGEQYF
D: NA; V: TRBV15; size: NA; J: TRBJ1-2; DNA: TGTGCCACCAGCAGGACCCCCACACAGGGTAAAGGCTACACCTTC; CDR3: CATSRTPTQGKGYTF
D: NA; V: TRBV9; size: NA; J: TRBJ2-3; DNA: TGTGCCAGCAGCGTAGGGGGAGCGTCCGGCACAGATACGCAGTATTTT; CDR3: CASSVGGASGTDTQYF
D: NA; V: TRBV5-1; size: NA; J: TRBJ1-6; DNA: TGCGCCAGCAGCTTGGTTGGCCTGACGAGCTCCTATAATTCACCCCTCCACTTT; CDR3: CASSLVGLTSSYNSPLHF
D: NA; V: TRBV2; size: NA; J: TRBJ1-6; DNA: TGTGCCAGCCTCAGTGCCCTTAATTCACCCCTCCACTTT; CDR3: CASLSALNSPLHF
D: NA; V: TRBV30; size: NA; J: TRBJ2-1; DNA: TGTGCCTGGAGTGTCCTCGGGGGCAATGAGCAGTTCTTC; CDR3: CAWSVLGGNEQFF
D: TRBD2; V: TRBV14; size: few; J: TRBJ2-3; DNA: TGTGCCAGCAGCCTTCGGGAGGAGGTGGATACGCAGTATTTT; CDR3: CASSLREEVDTQYF
D: NA; V: TRBV6-5; size: NA; J: TRBJ2-2; DNA: TGTGCCAGCAGTTACGACGGGACGGTAAACACCGGGGAGCTGTTTTTT; CDR3: CASSYDGTVNTGELFF
D: NA; V: TRBV5-4; size: few; J: TRBJ2-3; DNA: TGTGCCAGCAGCCCCCGGCGGTGGAGCACAGATACGCAGTATTTT; CDR3: CASSPRRWSTDTQYF
D: NA; V: TRBV5-1; size: few; J: TRBJ1-6; DNA: TGCGCCAGCAGCCCCAGGGAGTCGAATTCACCCCTCCACTTT; CDR3: CASSPRESNSPLHF
D: NA; V: TRBV30; size: NA; J: TRBJ2-7; DNA: TGTGCCTGGGCATGGGGGATGGGGGCCTTATACGAGCAGTACTTC; CDR3: CAWAWGMGALYEQYF
D: NA; V: TRBV7-9; size: NA; J: TRBJ1-5; DNA: TGTGCCAGCTCAGAATCCGGGGGCAGCAATCAGCCCCAGCATTTT; CDR3: CASSESGGSNQPQHF
D: NA; V: TRBV7-9; size: few; J: TRBJ2-3; DNA: TGTGCCAGCAGTTCACAGGGTAGCACAGATACGCAGTATTTT; CDR3: CASSSQGSTDTQYF
D: NA; V: TRBV11-2; size: few; J: TRBJ2-2; DNA: TGTGCCAGCAGTCCCCCCGGAAGGGTGTATCGCACCGGGGAGCTGTTTTTT; CDR3: CASSPPGRVYRTGELFF
D: TRBD1; V: TRBV29-1; size: few; J: TRBJ2-7; DNA: TGCAGCGTAAGGGACAGGGTCTACGAGCAGTACTTC; CDR3: CSVRDRVYEQYF
D: NA; V: TRBV7-3; size: few; J: TRBJ2-2; DNA: TGTGCCAGCAGGCAGGGAACCGGGGAGCTGTTTTTT; CDR3: CASRQGTGELFF
D: NA; V: TRBV30; size: few; J: TRBJ2-3; DNA: TGTGCCTGGAGTGTAGGGGGTACGCAGTATTTT; CDR3: CAWSVGGTQYF
D: NA; V: TRBV30; size: NA; J: TRBJ1-2; DNA: TGTGCCTGGAGTTCCATCTATGGCTACACCTTC; CDR3: CAWSSIYGYTF
D: NA; V: TRBV6-1; size: NA; J: TRBJ1-5; DNA: TGTGCCAGCAGTACAGGGATTAATAGCAATCAGCCCCAGCATTTT; CDR3: CASSTGINSNQPQHF
D: NA; V: TRBV29-1; size: few; J: TRBJ2-7; DNA: TGCAGCGTTGAAGCCGACGGTTCCTACGAGCAGTACTTC; CDR3: CSVEADGSYEQYF
D: NA; V: TRBV29-1; size: NA; J: TRBJ2-4; DNA: TGCAGCGTTGCGCAGGGGTTAAGGGACATTCAGTACTTC; CDR3: CSVAQGLRDIQYF
D: NA; V: TRBV30; size: NA; J: TRBJ1-1; DNA: TGTGCCTGGAGTGTACAGCTACTGAACACTGAAGCTTTCTTT; CDR3: CAWSVQLLNTEAFF
D: TRBD2; V: TRBV9; size: NA; J: TRBJ2-5; DNA: TGTGCCAGCAGCCCCACTAGCGGGGGGTGGAAAGAGACCCAGTACTTC; CDR3: CASSPTSGGWKETQYF
D: TRBD2; V: TRBV30; size: few; J: TRBJ2-1; DNA: TGTGCCTGGTGTACAGGACTAGGGAATGAGCAGTTCTTC; CDR3: CAWCTGLGNEQFF
D: TRBD2; V: TRBV7-9; size: NA; J: TRBJ2-3; DNA: TGTGCCAGCAGCTTTCTAGCGGGGGTGGGTGATACGCAGTATTTT; CDR3: CASSFLAGVGDTQYF
D: TRBD1; V: TRBV25-1; size: few; J: TRBJ2-5; DNA: TGTGCCAGCAGTGACGACAGGGGCCAAGAGACCCAGTACTTC; CDR3: CASSDDRGQETQYF
D: NA; V: TRBV2; size: few; J: TRBJ2-2; DNA: TGTGCCAGCAGTGAATTGGGCCAAAACGGCGGGGAGCTGTTTTTT; CDR3: CASSELGQNGGELFF
D: TRBD1; V: TRBV19; size: few; J: TRBJ2-7; DNA: TGTGCCAGTAGTACGGGACAGGGAAACGAGCAGTACTTC; CDR3: CASSTGQGNEQYF
D: NA; V: TRBV29-1; size: NA; J: TRBJ1-1; DNA: TGCAGCGTTGAAGATCATAGGGGCGGGGAGACTGAAGCTTTCTTT; CDR3: CSVEDHRGGETEAFF
D: NA; V: TRBV2; size: NA; J: TRBJ2-2; DNA: TGTGCCAGCACGGTTGAGGGCCGAGCGTTCACCGGGGAGCTGTTTTTT; CDR3: CASTVEGRAFTGELFF
D: NA; V: TRBV15; size: NA; J: TRBJ2-1; DNA: TGTGCCACCAGCACCTCGCCGGGGGATGAGCAGTTCTTC; CDR3: CATSTSPGDEQFF
D: TRBD2; V: TRBV7-2; size: NA; J: TRBJ2-1; DNA: TGTGCCAGCAGCCTTCTAGCGGGGGGCCAAAGAGGTCTGTTCTTC; CDR3: CASSLLAGGQRGLFF
D: NA; V: TRBV30; size: few; J: TRBJ2-2; DNA: TGTGCCTGGAGGGGAACCGGGGAGCTGTTTTTT; CDR3: CAWRGTGELFF
D: NA; V: TRBV4-2; size: few; J: TRBJ1-6; DNA: TGTGCCAGCAGCCTGAGAGGAATTGATTCTAATTCACCCCTCCACTTT; CDR3: CASSLRGIDSNSPLHF
D: TRBD1; V: TRBV2; size: NA; J: TRBJ1-1; DNA: TGTGCCAGCAGTGAACCTGCGGGACAGCTTGAAGCTTTCTTT; CDR3: CASSEPAGQLEAFF
D: NA; V: TRBV30; size: few; J: TRBJ2-2; DNA: TGTGCCTGGAGTCCCTTAGGCACCGGGGAGCTGTTTTTT; CDR3: CAWSPLGTGELFF
D: TRBD1; V: TRBV5-6; size: NA; J: TRBJ2-3; DNA: TGTGCCAGCAGGATGCAGGGGGCGACAGATACGCAGTATTTT; CDR3: CASRMQGATDTQYF
D: TRBD2; V: TRBV15; size: few; J: TRBJ2-3; DNA: TGTGCCACCAGCAGAGACGGGGGGGTACCTAGCACAGATACGCAGTATTTT; CDR3: CATSRDGGVPSTDTQYF
D: NA; V: TRBV6-5; size: NA; J: TRBJ1-2; DNA: TGTGCCAGCACCCAGAACCCTAACTATGGCTACACCTTC; CDR3: CASTQNPNYGYTF
D: TRBD1; V: TRBV5-1; size: NA; J: TRBJ2-3; DNA: TGCGCCGGGTCTCGACAGGGCCCCCCAGATACGCAGTATTTT; CDR3: CAGSRQGPPDTQYF
D: NA; V: TRBV25-1; size: NA; J: TRBJ1-2; DNA: TGTGCCAGCAGTGATGTAGGACCGCTCGGTGGCTACACCTTC; CDR3: CASSDVGPLGGYTF
D: NA; V: TRBV2; size: NA; J: TRBJ1-2; DNA: TGTGCCAGCACGGTGACAGACTATGGCTACACCTTC; CDR3: CASTVTDYGYTF
D: NA; V: TRBV7-3; size: few; J: TRBJ2-5; DNA: TGTGCCAGCAGCTTAGCCGGGACTCAAGAGACCCAGTACTTC; CDR3: CASSLAGTQETQYF